What follows describes a single T cell receptor (beta chain). This clonotype was detected ten times or more. Its antigen is unknown. There are no base qualities to consult, and no much larger clone falls within one base. To prepare the library, RT-PCR was applied. This sample was sequenced with an Illumina HiSeq 2500. TCRdb took the public reads, trimmed them with fastp at Q25, ran MiXCR for clone calling and kept in-frame beta chains. Each CDR3 protein appears once, grouped with its most common genes and DNA. Here the sample has around 580,000 distinct CDR3 sequences; 10% to 15% occur a single time. In total, the top ten clones hold around 9.6% of the sample. This sample was included in a study of response to subunit inactivated influenza vaccine (dated by TCRdb to 2017 to 2018). Context from the whole study: Deep quantitative T cell receptor repertoire profiling was used in the study to track responses to a trivalent subunit inactivated influenza vaccine.

Findings and caveats that apply to the study as a whole: The authors proposed that each seasonal influenza vaccination may bring in only a limited number of new T cells.

This sample comprised PBMCs from blood, obtained on the day of vaccination. The receptor comes from a man aged 45-60 years who received an inactivated influenza vaccine. Donor details come from another sample of the same person, matched by shared clones.

The bases are TGTGCCAGCAGCCATCGGACTAGCGGGGGGACCCGAGGTACCGGGGAGCTGTTTTTT. The resulting protein is CASSHRTSGGTRGTGELFF. The rearranged segments are TRBV4-2 and TRBJ2-2; 14 central bases correspond to TRBD2. The CDR3 runs 19 amino acids, cysteine and phenylalanine included. The sequence is cut down to CDR3 DNA, 57 bases in frame from base 1. V lost 3 bases and J lost 5 bases, and the count of bases not matched to a germline gene is 11. Via the germline V gene, CDR1 is LGHNA and CDR2 YNFKEQ.